The 29 T cell receptor beta chains reported below all come from one sample, sequenced in a study of Ad26.COV2.S vaccination and SARS-CoV-2 variants. Sample treatment: 15 to 20 received Ad26.COV2.S at low or high dose, single or two shots; roughly five received placebo; per-sample allocation not given. Specimens were obtained on day 63 following the first vaccine or placebo injection. The protocol was immunoSEQ multiplex PCR, while the TCRdb copy is restricted to in-frame clones and leaves out a portion. In the table there are about 320,000 clones, over 80% of which are singletons. The sequencing used peripheral blood, collected in a trial of Ad26.COV2.S vaccine versus placebo. The origin of the receptors is a person aged 18-60 years who received the Ad26.COV2.S COVID-19 vaccine or a placebo.

V usage is TRBV5-1 and J usage is TRBJ2-5, with D uncertain. CDR1 is SGHRS, CDR2 YFSETQ, per germline. Trimming took 2 bases from V and 1 from J, leaving 12 bases between them. This CDR3 comprises 15 residues. The CDR3 DNA is TGCGCCAGCAGCTTAACCTTCGGACGCCAAGAGACCCAGTACTTC. It specifies CASSLTFGRQETQYF.

The chain is built from TRBV6-5 and TRBJ2-7; the match to TRBD1 covers 8 bases. Germline CDR1 and CDR2: MNHEY and SVGAGI. J lost 3 bases, V lost 1 base, and 2 bases had no gene match. The CDR3 consists of 14 residues. This chain's CDR3 is CASSYYTGGYEQYF. In nucleotides, the CDR3 is TGTGCCAGCAGTTACTATACAGGGGGCTACGAGCAGTACTTC.

The chain joins TRBV5-1 to TRBJ2-1; D is uncertain. Trimming stripped 0 bases from V and 9 bases from J, with 13 bases between. The length of the CDR3 is 14 residues. Germline lookup yields CDR1 SGHRS and CDR2 YFSETQ. The CDR3 DNA follows: TGCGCCAGCAGCTTGGATATAGTTGGTACTGAGCAGTTCTTC. Protein product: CASSLDIVGTEQFF.

The chain uses TRBV11-1 and TRBJ2-5; D gene unclear. The CDR3 runs 15 residues. The V gene lost 5 bases and the J gene lost 5 bases, with 18 bases spanning the gap. Germline V gene data show CDR1 as SGHAT and CDR2 as FQDESV (reference sequence). The CDR3 sequence: CASSLNRATAETQYF. CDR3 coding DNA: TGTGCCAGCAGCCTAAACCGGGCTACGGCGGAGACCCAGTACTTC.

This sequence joins TRBV2 and TRBJ1-2; 7 bases align to TRBD1. Germline CDR1 SNHLY, CDR2 FYNNEI. CDR3 size: 15 residues. After removal of 1 base from V and 8 bases from J, the junction contained 10 bases not matched to a gene. CDR3 coding DNA: TGTGCCAGCAGTGAAGGAGACAGGGAGGTTACGGGCTACACCTTC. It yields the protein CASSEGDREVTGYTF. The full variable domain, completed using reference TRBV2 and TRBJ1-2, is EPEVTQTPSHQVTQMGQEVILRCVPISNHLYFYWYRQILGQKVEFLVSFYNNEISEKSEIFDDQFSVERPDGSNFTLKIRSTKLEDSAMYFCASSEGDREVTGYTFGSGTRLTVV.

This chain connects TRBV14 to TRBJ1-1; D is undetermined. The CDR3 has 13 amino acids. V shed 2 bases and J shed 3 bases, with 7 bases lying between them. The germline V gene has CDR1 SGHDN and CDR2 FVKESK. The DNA of the CDR3 is TGTGCCAGCAGCCAAATAACCCACACTGAAGCTTTCTTT. This encodes CASSQITHTEAFF.

V and J are TRBV5-1 and TRBJ1-2, with 7 bases lining up with TRBD1. The germline V gene has CDR1 SGHRS and CDR2 YFSETQ. J gave up 5 bases and V 0 bases, and 7 bases lay outside the gene matches. The CDR3 is 15 amino acids. The CDR3: CASSLASAGGYGYTF. The CDR3 nucleotides are TGCGCCAGCAGCTTGGCCTCGGCAGGGGGATATGGCTACACCTTC.

This chain connects TRBV5-1 to TRBJ2-3, with unresolved D. V was pared by 0 bases and J by 0 bases, with 8 bases between. The germline V gene encodes CDR1 SGHRS and CDR2 YFSETQ. The CDR3 is made up of 15 amino acids. Here the CDR3 DNA reads TGCGCCAGCAGCTTGGATCCCAAAAGCACAGATACGCAGTATTTT. This sequence encodes CASSLDPKSTDTQYF.

The CDR3 loop is CASSLGVRGTDTQYF. The DNA for the CDR3 is TGTGCCAGCAGCTTGGGGGTCAGGGGCACAGATACGCAGTATTTT. The chain joins TRBV5-4 to TRBJ2-3; D possibly corresponds to TRBD1 (5 bases). This CDR3 comprises 15 residues. Trimming shortened V by 0 bases and J by 1 base, and 9 bases separated the two germline ends. The germline gives CDR1 SGHNT, CDR2 YYREEE (reference sequence).

This clone was seen only a few times. The chain has TRBV5-1 and TRBJ2-2; 9 bases are shared with TRBD2. V trimming: 6 bases; J trimming: 2 bases; junction bases outside the gene matches: 8. The germline V gene has CDR1 SGHRS and CDR2 YFSETQ. The CDR3 length is 16 residues. DNA for the CDR3: TGCGCCAGCACCCCCTTAGCGGGGGCCAACACCGGGGAGCTGTTTTTT. Its translation is CASTPLAGANTGELFF. Using reference TRBV5-1 and TRBJ2-2 for the parts outside the CDR3, the full variable domain is KAGVTQTPRYLIKTRGQQVTLSCSPISGHRSVSWYQQTPGQGLQFLFEYFSETQRNKGNFPGRFSGRQFSNSRSEMNVSTLELGDSALYLCASTPLAGANTGELFFGEGSRLTVL.

This chain uses TRBV4-2 with TRBJ1-3; D is undetermined. This CDR3 has 15 amino acids. V lost 0 bases and J 5 bases, leaving 11 bases between the germline ends. Looked up from germline, CDR1 is LGHNA and CDR2 is YNFKEQ. The CDR3 nucleotides are TGTGCCAGCAGCCAAGAACTACAGTACCGAAACACCATATATTTT. Its translation is CASSQELQYRNTIYF.

This rearrangement joins TRBV19 to TRBJ1-5; D call uncertain. CDR3 length: 16 residues. CDR1 is LNHDA, CDR2 SQIVND, per germline (reference sequence). V lost 7 bases and J 0 bases, leaving 16 bases between the germline ends. The CDR3, as DNA: TGTGCCAGTACGTCCGGACTGAGAATTAGCAATCAGCCCCAGCATTTT. Its protein is CASTSGLRISNQPQHF.

The V gene is TRBV6-1, the J gene TRBJ1-1; tentatively, D is TRBD1 (6 bases). V was pared by 2 bases and J by 0 bases, with 10 bases between. The germline gives CDR1 MNHNS, CDR2 SASEGT. This CDR3 is 15 amino acids long. The CDR3 loop reads CASSELGQMNTEAFF. CDR3 in DNA: TGTGCCAGCAGTGAATTAGGACAGATGAACACTGAAGCTTTCTTT.

This chain joins TRBV19 and TRBJ1-1; D ambiguous. This CDR3 is 14 amino acids long. CDR1 LNHDA and CDR2 SQIVND come from the germline V gene (reference sequence). With 3 bases removed from V and 4 bases from J, the gap between germline ends came to 12 bases. The CDR3 reads CASSIRHIPTEAFF. The CDR3 coding sequence is TGTGCCAGTAGTATTAGGCATATTCCCACTGAAGCTTTCTTT.

This clone was seen only once. The chain carries TRBV6-1 and TRBJ2-6; 10 bases match TRBD2. The ends lost 3 bases at V and 0 bases at J; junction bases unmatched: 5. Per the germline V gene, CDR1 is MNHNS and CDR2 is SASEGT. The CDR3 is 18 residues long. In DNA form, the CDR3 reads TGTGCCAGCAGTGACGTAGCGGGGGGACGCTCTGGGGCCAACGTCCTGACTTTC. It specifies CASSDVAGGRSGANVLTF.

The CDR3 DNA is TGCGCCAGCAGCTTGGTTGAGAGGGTGAACACTGAAGCTTTCTTT. It encodes CASSLVERVNTEAFF. The chain has TRBV5-1 and TRBJ1-1; D uncertain. From germline, CDR1 is SGHRS and CDR2 YFSETQ. V was shortened by 0 bases and J by 0 bases, with 9 bases between the two germline ends. The CDR3 sequence is 15 residues long. The whole variable domain, remainder taken from reference TRBV5-1 and TRBJ1-1, is KAGVTQTPRYLIKTRGQQVTLSCSPISGHRSVSWYQQTPGQGLQFLFEYFSETQRNKGNFPGRFSGRQFSNSRSEMNVSTLELGDSALYLCASSLVERVNTEAFFGQGTRLTVV.

This clone was observed a few times. The CDR3 region has the DNA TGTGCCAGCAGCTTCTCCTACAGGGGAACCTACGAGCAGTACTTC. The encoded protein is CASSFSYRGTYEQYF. V and J are TRBV7-8 and TRBJ2-7; 7 bases are a match to TRBD1. The length of the CDR3 is 15 residues. Trimming at V came to 3 bases and at J to 2 bases, leaving 7 bases not matched to a gene. Germline loops: CDR1 SGHVS, CDR2 FQNEAQ. Full variable domain (remainder filled in from reference TRBV7-8 and TRBJ2-7): GAGVSQSPRYKVAKRGQDVALRCDPISGHVSLFWYQQALGQGPEFLTYFQNEAQLDKSGLPSDRFFAERPEGSVSTLKIQRTQQEDSAVYLCASSFSYRGTYEQYFGPGTRLTVT.

The V call is TRBV19, the J call TRBJ1-2; TRBD1 agrees at 7 bases. Germline trimming cut 4 bases from V and 8 bases from J; bases unmatched to any gene: 13. The CDR3 runs 15 residues. In germline, CDR1 is LNHDA, CDR2 SQIVND (reference sequence). This chain's CDR3 is CASSTSPDRVYGYTF. The CDR3 nucleotides are TGTGCCAGTAGTACATCTCCAGACAGGGTCTACGGCTACACCTTC.

This clone showed up just a few times. The chain combines TRBV6-5 with TRBJ1-6; the match to TRBD1 covers 7 bases. The CDR3 is 16 amino acids. Per germline, CDR1 MNHEY and CDR2 SVGAGI. V lost 3 bases to trimming and J lost 1 base; unmatched junction nucleotides: 3. In DNA form, the CDR3 reads TGTGCCAGCAGTTATGCAGGGGGTTCCTATAATTCACCCCTCCACTTT. Its translation: CASSYAGGSYNSPLHF.

The J gene is TRBJ2-3, the V gene TRBV12-5; TRBD1 matches 7 bases. Germline lookup yields CDR1 LGHNT and CDR2 FRNRAP. V was pared by 5 bases and J by 0 bases, with 5 bases of the junction left unmatched. This CDR3 has 15 residues. The CDR3 protein is CASGAGTASTDTQYF. In DNA form, the CDR3 reads TGTGCTAGTGGTGCTGGGACAGCTAGCACAGATACGCAGTATTTT.

This clone was counted once. The chain recombines TRBV23-1 with TRBJ1-5; a possible D gene is TRBD1 (5 bases). TRBV23-1 is noted as an ORF with a role that remains uncertain. The length of the CDR3 is 16 residues. V was cut by 2 bases and J by 7 bases, with 18 bases left in between. CDR3 bases: TGCGCCAGCAGTCAAGAGGGCCTAGGGGAATGGCAGCCCCAGCATTTT. Protein product: CASSQEGLGEWQPQHF.

This clone was recorded a few times. The chain carries TRBV28 and TRBJ2-5, with 9 nucleotides matching TRBD1. The V gene end was trimmed by 1 base and the J gene end by 4 bases; junction bases not matched to a gene: 10. CDR1 is MDHEN, CDR2 SYDVKM, per germline. The CDR3 contains 17 residues. As DNA, the CDR3 is TGTGCCAGCAGTTTATTGGGTCGGACAGGGGTGACAGAGACCCAGTACTTC. Translated: CASSLLGRTGVTETQYF. The whole variable domain, remainder taken from reference TRBV28 and TRBJ2-5, is DVKVTQSSRYLVKRTGEKVFLECVQDMDHENMFWYRQDPGLGLRLIYFSYDVKMKEKGDIPEGYSVSREKKERFSLILESASTNQTSMYLCASSLLGRTGVTETQYFGPGTRLLVL.

The gene calls are TRBV20-1 and TRBJ2-7; D may be TRBD2 (5 bases). V was shortened by 6 bases and J by 4 bases, with 10 bases between the two germline ends. There are 11 residues in the CDR3. The germline V gene has CDR1 DFQATT and CDR2 SNEGSKA (reference sequence). The CDR3 DNA follows: TGCAGTGCCGGGATACGGTACGAGCAGTACTTC. This codes for CSAGIRYEQYF.

The CDR3 here is CASSLRNTGELFF. CDR3 in DNA: TGTGCCAGCAGCCTCAGGAACACCGGGGAGCTGTTTTTT. This chain connects TRBV7-2 to TRBJ2-2; the D is unclear. Germline V gene sequence: CDR1 SGHTA, CDR2 FQGNSA. CDR3 length: 13 residues. Trimming pared 5 bases from V and 1 base from J, leaving 5 bases between.

The chain recombines TRBV5-6 with TRBJ2-4; 8 bases are a match to TRBD1. Germline lookup yields CDR1 SGHDT and CDR2 YYEEEE. CDR3 length: 18 residues. The junction had 15 bases not matched to a gene; V was cut back by 3 bases and J by 4 bases. The CDR3 DNA reads TGTGCCAGCAGCTCTCGCCCCGGACAGGGTGGCCTTAAAAACATTCAGTACTTC. It codes for CASSSRPGQGGLKNIQYF.

This clone was seen a single time. This sequence joins TRBV7-2 and TRBJ1-2; TRBD1 agrees at 9 bases. The CDR3 has 15 amino acids. Trimming removed 1 base from V and 4 bases from J; junction bases left unmatched: 4. The germline CDR1 and CDR2 sequences are SGHTA and FQGNSA. This CDR3 reads CASSLDVTGGYGYTF. In DNA form, the CDR3 reads TGTGCCAGCAGCTTAGATGTGACAGGGGGCTATGGCTACACCTTC.

The chain carries TRBV7-2 and TRBJ1-6, with 9 bases lining up with TRBD1. The CDR3 totals 16 residues. CDR1 SGHTA and CDR2 FQGNSA come from the germline V gene. With V trimmed by 1 base and J by 7 bases, 5 bases remained unmatched. CDR3: CASSLGTGVYNSPLHF. In DNA, the CDR3 is TGTGCCAGCAGCTTAGGGACAGGGGTATACAATTCACCCCTCCACTTT.

This clone was detected only a few times. The chain employs TRBV6-5 and TRBJ2-4; 10 nucleotides match TRBD1. The trim removed 6 bases at V and 6 bases at J, leaving 8 bases unmatched. Germline assignment: CDR1 MNHEY and CDR2 SVGAGI. The CDR3 has 15 amino acids. CDR3 loop: CASSASGQGRNIQYF. CDR3 nucleotides: TGTGCCAGCAGCGCTTCGGGACAGGGGAGAAACATTCAGTACTTC.

V usage is TRBV19 and J usage is TRBJ2-7; D uncertain. Deletions cut 2 bases from V and 0 bases from J, with 5 bases between. Germline V gene data show CDR1 as LNHDA and CDR2 as SQIVND (reference sequence). The CDR3 has 13 residues. Here the CDR3 DNA reads TGTGCCAGTAGTATAACGGGCTCCTACGAGCAGTACTTC. This gives the protein CASSITGSYEQYF.